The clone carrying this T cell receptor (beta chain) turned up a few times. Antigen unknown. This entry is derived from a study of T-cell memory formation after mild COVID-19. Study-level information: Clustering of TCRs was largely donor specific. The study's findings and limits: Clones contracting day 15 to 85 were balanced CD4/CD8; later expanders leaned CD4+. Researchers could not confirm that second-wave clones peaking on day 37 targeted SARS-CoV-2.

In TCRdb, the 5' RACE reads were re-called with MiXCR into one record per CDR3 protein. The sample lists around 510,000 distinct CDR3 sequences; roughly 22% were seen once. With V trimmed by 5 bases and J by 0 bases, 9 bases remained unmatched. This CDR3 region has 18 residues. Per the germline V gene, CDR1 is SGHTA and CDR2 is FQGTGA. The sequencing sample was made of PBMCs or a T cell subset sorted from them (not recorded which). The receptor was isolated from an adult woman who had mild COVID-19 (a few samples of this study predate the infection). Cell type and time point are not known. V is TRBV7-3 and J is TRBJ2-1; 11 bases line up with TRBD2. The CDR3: CASSPSPSGRYSYNEQFF. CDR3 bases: TGTGCCAGCAGCCCCTCGCCTAGCGGGAGGTACTCCTACAATGAGCAGTTCTTC.